The table lists the clone carrying this TCR beta chain with a few counts. Antigen unknown. One entry per CDR3 protein, called by TCRdb with MiXCR from the RT-PCR reads. In the table there are approximately 730,000 distinct CDR3 sequences, roughly 13% of which are singletons. CDR1 and CDR2 from the germline V gene are MGHRA and YSYEKL. The CDR3 sequence is 16 residues long. With 3 bases clipped from V and 3 bases from J, the junction kept 7 bases outside the gene matches. The data are from a study of response to subunit inactivated influenza vaccine. Study outcomes and limitations: Few additional T cells are recruited per seasonal influenza vaccination, authors suggested.

The sample here was PBMCs from blood, taken approximately 15 days before vaccination. This TCR came from a man aged 50-59 years who received an inactivated influenza vaccine. The chain uses TRBV4-1 and TRBJ2-1, with 8 bases lining up with TRBD1. CDR3 residues: CASSQAGGRGYNEQFF. CDR3 sequence (DNA): TGCGCCAGCAGCCAGGCAGGGGGCAGGGGCTACAATGAGCAGTTCTTC.